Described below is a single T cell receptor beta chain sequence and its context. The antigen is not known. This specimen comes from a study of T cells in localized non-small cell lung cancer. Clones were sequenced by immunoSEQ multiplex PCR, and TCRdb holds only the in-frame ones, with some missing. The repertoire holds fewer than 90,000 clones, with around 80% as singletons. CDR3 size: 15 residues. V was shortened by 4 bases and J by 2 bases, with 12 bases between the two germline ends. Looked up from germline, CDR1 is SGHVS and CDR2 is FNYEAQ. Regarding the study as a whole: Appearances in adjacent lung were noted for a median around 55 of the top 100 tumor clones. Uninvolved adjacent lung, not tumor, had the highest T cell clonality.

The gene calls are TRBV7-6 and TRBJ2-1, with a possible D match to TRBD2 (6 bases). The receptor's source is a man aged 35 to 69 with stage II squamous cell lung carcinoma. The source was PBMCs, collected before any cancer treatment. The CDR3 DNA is TGTGCCAGCAGCTCCGGAGGGCAAACCTACAATGAGCAGTTCTTC. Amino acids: CASSSGGQTYNEQFF.